The entry that follows covers one T cell receptor (beta chain) sequence. The antigen it recognizes is unknown. Per-nucleotide qualities are absent, and no much larger clonotype sits a single base away. TCRbeta CDR3 regions were amplified from genomic DNA using the immunoSEQ Assay, a bias-controlled multiplex PCR. In the paper's pipeline: Nucleated cell counts per sample were estimated from amplification of reference gene primers within the assay. To quantify the absolute abundance of each unique TCRbeta CDR3 rearrangement, sequence reads were collapsed and filtered. Productive Simpson clonality was computed per sample as the square root of Simpson's diversity index over productive rearrangements. TCRdb obtained this table from immuneACCESS and retained in-frame rearrangements with V and J assigned. These tables miss some clones; where compared with another copy, unresolved V genes account for less than half of the shortfall, and the remainder is unexplained. The V and J calls and clone size are taken from that table; D and trimming were inferred from the DNA. This sample has some 240,000 clones in its table, and 80% to 85% of those were observed once. The ten largest clones take up approximately 5.2% of the sample.

The data belong to a study of blood T cell repertoires in COVID-19 (dated by TCRdb to about 2020). Some background on the complete study: Samples covering the acute and convalescent phases of COVID-19 were provided by collaborators in the United States, Italy and Spain. Samples came from the ongoing ImmuneRACE study (first 160 participants) plus 1,254 subjects from 6 global collaborators. The prospective study material was composed of cDNA or gDNA derived from T cells, B-cell-depleted T cells, or PBMCs. HLA class I and class II types, where available, came from metadata supplied by the sample provider rather than from assay-based typing. The repertoires were released in a freely available public database intended as a resource for research on the immune response to SARS-CoV-2. Deeply sampled blood TCRbeta repertoires from subjects exposed to, actively infected with, or recovered from COVID-19 were included in the dataset. Nearly every sample came with metadata listing a de-identified subject ID, COVID-19 status, age in years and sex.

From the cysteine up to the phenylalanine, the CDR3 has a length of 15 residues. Left in the record is the CDR3 DNA by itself, 45 bases read in frame from the first base. Taken from the germline V gene, the CDR1 and CDR2 loops are SGHAT and FQNNGV. V and J lose 5 bases and 4 bases, and a span of 18 bases separates them. Here is what the overall study found, with its caveats: How much clinical and demographic metadata was included differed by source and by participant, and the metadata was provided uncurated.

One collaborating source in Seattle enrolled patients while the patients were actively infected and followed the patients over time throughout the course of disease. The collaborating institutions used their own protocols to collect whole blood in K2EDTA tubes. For TCRbeta analysis, collaborators shipped samples in one of three forms: frozen whole blood, isolated PBMCs, or DNA extracted from either of those sample types. The chain is encoded by TRBV11-2 joined to TRBJ2-7, with TRBD2 as a weak D call on 5 bases. Sample: peripheral blood. This receptor was taken from a woman in her 70s with COVID-19, enrolled during active disease. CDR3 loop: CASSRPDLGRYEQYF. The DNA sequence follows: TGTGCCAGCAGCCGCCCAGATTTGGGGAGATACGAGCAGTACTTC. Reference TRBV11-2 and TRBJ2-7 proteins supply the regions before and after the CDR3; the full variable domain is: EAGVAQSPRYKIIEKRQSVAFWCNPISGHATLYWYQQILGQGPKLLIQFQNNGVVDDSQLPKDRFSAERLKGVDSTLKIQPAKLEDSAVYLCASSRPDLGRYEQYFGPGTRLTVT.